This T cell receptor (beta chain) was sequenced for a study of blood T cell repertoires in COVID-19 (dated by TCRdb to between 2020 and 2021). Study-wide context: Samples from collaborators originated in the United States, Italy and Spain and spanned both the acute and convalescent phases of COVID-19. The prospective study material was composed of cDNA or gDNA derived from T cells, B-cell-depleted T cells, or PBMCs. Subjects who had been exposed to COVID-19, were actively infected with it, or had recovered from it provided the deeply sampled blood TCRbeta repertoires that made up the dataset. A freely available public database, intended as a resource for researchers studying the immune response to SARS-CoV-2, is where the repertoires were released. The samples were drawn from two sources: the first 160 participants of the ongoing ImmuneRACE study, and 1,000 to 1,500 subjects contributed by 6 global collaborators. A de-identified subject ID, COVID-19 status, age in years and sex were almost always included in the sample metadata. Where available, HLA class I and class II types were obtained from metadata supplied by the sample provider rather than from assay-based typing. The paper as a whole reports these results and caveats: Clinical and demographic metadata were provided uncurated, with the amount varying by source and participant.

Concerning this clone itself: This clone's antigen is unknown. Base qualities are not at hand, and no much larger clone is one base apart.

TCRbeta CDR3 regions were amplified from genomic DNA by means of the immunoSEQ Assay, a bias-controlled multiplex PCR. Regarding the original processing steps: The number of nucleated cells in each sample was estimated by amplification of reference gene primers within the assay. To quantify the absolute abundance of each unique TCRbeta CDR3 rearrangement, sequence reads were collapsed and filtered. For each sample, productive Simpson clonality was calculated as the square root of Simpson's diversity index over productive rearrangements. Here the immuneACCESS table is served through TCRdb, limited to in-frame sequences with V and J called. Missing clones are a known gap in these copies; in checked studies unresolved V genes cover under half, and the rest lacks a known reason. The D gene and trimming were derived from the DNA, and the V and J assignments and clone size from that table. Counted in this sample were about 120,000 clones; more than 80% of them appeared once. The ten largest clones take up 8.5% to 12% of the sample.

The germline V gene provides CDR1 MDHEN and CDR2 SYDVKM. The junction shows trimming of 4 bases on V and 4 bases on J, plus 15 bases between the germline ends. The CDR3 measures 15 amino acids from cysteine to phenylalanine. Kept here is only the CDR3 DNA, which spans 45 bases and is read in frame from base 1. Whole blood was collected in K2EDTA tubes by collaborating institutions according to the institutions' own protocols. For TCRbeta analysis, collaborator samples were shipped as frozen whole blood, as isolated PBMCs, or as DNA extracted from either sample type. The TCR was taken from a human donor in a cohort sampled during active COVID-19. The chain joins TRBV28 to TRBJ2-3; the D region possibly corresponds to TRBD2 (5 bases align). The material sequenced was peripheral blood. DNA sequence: TGTGCCAGCAGTTCAAGCGGAACTGGTGCAGATACGCAGTATTTT. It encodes CASSSSGTGADTQYF.